These 19 T cell receptor beta chains originate from one sample sequenced in a study of tumor-infiltrating lymphocytes in primary liver carcinoma. Unsorted bulk tissue, about 19-30 mg of it, served as the source for co-extraction of RNA and DNA. Researchers generated TCR beta cDNA from around 510 ng of total RNA, relying on a constant-region primer. Sequencing libraries for TCR beta derived from three nested multiplex PCR rounds that used slightly modified ARM-PCR. A C-beta reverse primer and TRBV1-TRBV30 forward primers served in each of the first two PCR rounds, at about 10 cycles apiece. TCRdb fed the multiplex PCR reads into MiXCR, producing one record per CDR3 protein. The table includes approximately 20,000 distinct CDR3 sequences, around 79% detected once. Material for sequencing was liver tumor tissue from sampling region 1. Indicated subset: tumor region T1, superior pole. These receptors all stem from a woman in her 30s with primary liver carcinoma and hepatitis B virus infection.

With regard to this clonotype: One end of the junction fails to match germline, which may point to a read error. V gene TRBV5-1 combines with J gene TRBJ2-6; D may be TRBD1 (5 bases). From germline, CDR1 is SGHRS and CDR2 YFSETQ. The CDR3 length is 16 residues. CDR3 nucleotides: TGCGTCAGCAGCCCCTGGGCAGGCTCTGGGGCCAACGTTCTGACTTTC. Its protein is CVSSPWAGSGANVLTF.

This clonotype has ten or more counts. The chain uses TRBV15 and TRBJ1-1, with D unresolved. The ends were cut back, 0 bases at V and 5 bases at J, with 13 bases in the middle. CDR1 and CDR2 from the germline V gene are LNHNV and YYDKDF (reference sequence). This CDR3 is built from 15 residues. The CDR3 DNA is TGTGCCACCAGCAGAGATTTGGGGTTTGGGACTGAAGCTTTCTTT. Translated: CATSRDLGFGTEAFF.

The chain is built from TRBV5-5 and TRBJ1-5; 10 nucleotides match TRBD1. The junction had 10 bases not matched to a gene; V was cut back by 6 bases and J by 7 bases. The V gene's germline CDR1 is SGHKS and CDR2 YYEKEE (reference sequence). The CDR3 loop spans 15 amino acids. The CDR3 is CASNQDRGVHQPQHF. CDR3 coding DNA: TGTGCCAGCAACCAGGACAGGGGGGTTCACCAGCCCCAGCATTTT.

A single count supports this clonotype. The V and J genes are TRBV11-2 and TRBJ1-1; 12 bases are a match to TRBD1. Trimming at V came to 6 bases and at J to 4 bases, leaving 21 bases not matched to a gene. Germline CDR1 reads SGHAT; CDR2 reads FQNNGV. CDR3 length: 20 amino acids. The CDR3: CASSARDRGRMKWSITEAFF. CDR3 in DNA: TGTGCCAGCAGTGCTCGGGACAGGGGGCGCATGAAGTGGAGTATCACTGAAGCTTTCTTT.

V gene TRBV11-1 combines with J gene TRBJ2-5; the D gene is possibly TRBD1 (5 bases). The germline CDR1 and CDR2 sequences are SGHAT and FQDESV (reference sequence). The CDR3 has 14 residues. CDR3 residues: CTISLSGREETQYF. In nucleotides, the CDR3 is TGTACCATCAGCTTATCAGGGCGCGAAGAGACCCAGTACTTC.

This clonotype was counted only a few times. This chain uses TRBV29-1 with TRBJ1-2; 9 nucleotides agree with TRBD1. Germline CDR1 SQVTM, CDR2 ANQGSEA. With 4 bases clipped from V and 6 bases from J, the junction kept 12 bases outside the gene matches. The CDR3 runs 15 residues. The CDR3 region has the DNA TGCAGCGTTGTTCAACAGGGGGCTCCTACTAATGGCTACACCTTC. It is translated as CSVVQQGAPTNGYTF.

This clonotype was recorded only once. The junction and the germline gene differ at one end; a read error may be behind it. The CDR3 sequence: CASKTAGNYEQYF. The CDR3 region has the DNA TGTGCCAGCAAGACTGCGGGGAATTACGAACAGTACTTC. The chain couples TRBV11-2 to TRBJ2-7; TRBD2 might be the D (6 bases). Germline loops: CDR1 SGHAT, CDR2 FQNNGV. This CDR3 has 13 residues. The entire variable domain, with the rest obtained from reference TRBV11-2 and TRBJ2-7, is as follows: EAGVAQSPRYKIIEKRQSVAFWCNPISGHATLYWYQQILGQGPKLLIQFQNNGVVDDSQLPKDRFSAERLKGVDSTLKIQPAKLEDSAVYLCASKTAGNYEQYFGPGTRLTVT.

About this clonotype itself: Without the conserved terminal phenylalanine or tryptophan, this CDR3 likely stems from a read error. It is unclear where the CDR3 begins or ends on the DNA, so no DNA is shown, and the CDR3 is as TCRdb lists it. The chain joins TRBV10-2 to TRBJ2-1. From germline, CDR1 is WSHSY and CDR2 SAAADI. The CDR3 extends over 16 residues, inclusive of both ends. Here the CDR3 reads CATQTIRLEQGNELFL.

A word on this clonotype: The CDR3 does not close with the conserved phenylalanine or tryptophan, likely indicating a read error. The CDR3 sequence is CASSQEHLGQGGPREQYS. The DNA of the CDR3 is TGTGCCAGCTCCCAGGAACACCTAGGACAGGGGGGACCGCGCGAGCAGTACTCC. V gene TRBV4-2 combines with J gene TRBJ2-7, with 10 bases identical to TRBD1. After removal of 8 bases from V and 6 bases from J, the junction contained 22 bases not matched to a gene. The CDR3 totals 18 residues. Germline-derived CDR1 and CDR2 are LGHNA and YNFKEQ.

Regarding this clonotype: This may stem from a read error, because a much larger clone lies one nucleotide away. The chain couples TRBV28 to TRBJ1-2; TRBD1 aligns across 7 bases. The germline gives CDR1 MDHEN, CDR2 SYDVKM. The V segment lost 11 bases and the J segment 5 bases; nucleotides outside the gene matches: 17. The CDR3 is 15 amino acids. In nucleotides, the CDR3 is TGTGCCGCAGCAACAGGGGCCGCAGAGCTGTATGGCTACACCTTC. Translated, it gives CAAATGAAELYGYTF.

As to this clonotype: At one boundary the junction diverges from the germline segment, which might be a read error. The J gene is TRBJ2-2, the V gene TRBV5-6, with D possibly called TRBD1 or TRBD2 (5 bases each). Germline V lookup: CDR1 SGHDT, CDR2 YYEEEE. The CDR3 is 15 amino acids. The CDR3 region is CASSLVPSVTRELFF. CDR3 DNA sequence: TGTGCCAGCAGCTTGGTACCCAGCGTCACCAGGGAGCTATTTTTT.

In the case of this clonotype: The CDR3 ends on some other residue instead of the conserved phenylalanine or tryptophan, so this is likely a read error. This chain links TRBV7-9 with TRBJ2-1, with 7 bases lining up with TRBD2. The CDR3 is 16 residues long. The V segment lost 1 base and the J segment 7 bases; nucleotides outside the gene matches: 10. Germline V gene sequence: CDR1 SEHNR, CDR2 FQNEAQ (reference sequence). CDR3 sequence reads: CASSLGASGARNEQFY. CDR3 nucleotides: TGTGCCAGCAGCTTAGGGGCTAGCGGAGCTAGGAATGAGCAGTTCTAC.

As regards this clonotype: The junction does not match germline at one end; this may be a read error. The gene calls are TRBV12-3 or TRBV12-4 and TRBJ2-1, with 12 bases matching TRBD2. This CDR3 comprises 15 residues. The CDR3: CVSNLSGTSGLEQFF. In DNA form, the CDR3 reads TGTGTCAGCAACCTGTCCGGGACTAGCGGGCTTGAGCAGTTCTTC.

This clonotype was picked up one time. Mismatch with germline at one junction end may stem from a read error. V is TRBV14 and J is TRBJ2-2, with a tentative D call TRBD2 (5 bases). Looked up from germline, CDR1 is SGHDN and CDR2 is FVKESK. This CDR3 contains 14 residues. Here the CDR3 reads CASSPGWNTGELSF. Written as DNA, the CDR3 is TGTGCCAGCAGCCCGGGATGGAACACCGGGGAGCTGTCTTTT.

V usage is TRBV18 and J usage is TRBJ2-3; D tentatively reads TRBD1 or TRBD2 (5 bases each). Germline V gene lookup returns CDR1 KGHSH and CDR2 LQKENI. This CDR3 contains 14 residues. V gave up 4 bases and J gave up 2 bases, with 10 bases separating them. The CDR3 bases are TGTGCCAGCTCACTCCACGGGGCCACAGATACGCAGTATTTT. Protein: CASSLHGATDTQYF.

This sequence joins TRBV11-1 and TRBJ2-1, with TRBD1 as a possible D gene (5 bases). Germline V gene lookup returns CDR1 SGHAT and CDR2 FQDESV (reference sequence). CDR3 length equals 15 residues. The CDR3 reads CTCSRAQASYNEQFF. CDR3 nucleotides: TGTACCTGCAGCCGGGCACAGGCCTCCTACAATGAGCAGTTCTTC.

With respect to this clonotype: This sequence may be a read error, since a much larger clone differs from it by one base. The chain links TRBV6-1 to TRBJ2-4, with TRBD2 matching over 9 bases. The CDR3 is made up of 19 amino acids. Trimming cost V 1 base and J 1 base; bases outside gene matches: 11. Germline lookup yields CDR1 MNHNS and CDR2 SASEGT. The CDR3, as DNA: TGTGCCAGCAGTGAAGAGGCAAGCGGGAGGAGTAGCGCCAAAAACATTCAGTACTTC. Protein sequence: CASSEEASGRSSAKNIQYF.

V and J are TRBV29-1 and TRBJ1-1; D unresolved. CDR3 length: 13 residues. V gave up 3 bases and J gave up 4 bases, with 12 bases separating them. The germline V gene has CDR1 SQVTM and CDR2 ANQGSEA. As DNA, the CDR3 is TGCAGCGTTGATGGAGGCGGGGTCACTGAAGCTTTCTTT. This translates into CSVDGGGVTEAFF.

As to this clonotype: This may stem from a read error, because a much larger clone lies one nucleotide away. The chain links TRBV24-1 to TRBJ2-5, with 7 bases aligning to TRBD2. Germline loops: CDR1 KGHDR, CDR2 SFDVKD. CDR3 length: 16 amino acids. CDR3 bases: TGTACCACCAGTGATTTCCAAAGCGGGGCTAAAGGGACCCAGTACTTC. Translation gives CTTSDFQSGAKGTQYF.